This T cell receptor (beta chain) appears in the sequencing data of a study of blood T cell repertoires in COVID-19. Study information: COVID-19 samples, acute and convalescent, were from the United States, Italy and Spain. PBMCs, B-cell-depleted T cells, or T cells provided the cDNA or gDNA that made up the material.

On this clone itself: One junction end disagrees with the germline gene, perhaps due to a read error.

CDR1 and CDR2 from the germline V gene are GTSNPN and SVGIG (reference sequence). The CDR3 is made up of 13 amino acids. Authors' data handling: Counts of nucleated cells, estimated from reference gene primer amplification, were obtained. Assay used: immunoSEQ multiplex PCR; TCRdb lists only in-frame clones, some missing. That table gives V, J and clone size, and the DNA gave D and trimming. Counted here are just over 250,000 clones, around 86% occurring once; the ten biggest clones make up approximately 9.8%. This clonotype originated in a man aged 40-49 years who had recovered from COVID-19. Sequenced: peripheral blood. The chain links TRBV30 to TRBJ2-1, with a tentative D call TRBD2 (6 bases). Written as DNA, the CDR3 is TGTGCCTGTCTCCCCGGGGATGGACTATACGGGATCTTC. This codes for CACLPGDGLYGIF.